This TCR beta chain was recovered during a study of T cell repertoires in ileal Crohn's disease. Produced via immunoSEQ multiplex PCR; TCRdb's table is partial and in-frame only. Here the sample spans 3,400 or so clones, around 82% being singletons. The J segment lost 7 bases and the V segment lost 6 bases, leaving 9 bases of the junction unmatched. The CDR3 consists of 14 residues. The germline CDR1 and CDR2 sequences are MDHEN and SYDVKM. Sequencing used ileal tissue. This receptor was taken from an adult with Crohn's disease. The chain recombines TRBV28 with TRBJ1-2; 9 bases are a match to TRBD1. The CDR3 bases are TGTGCCAGCAGCCTTGGGAAGACAGGGGGTGGCTACACCTTC. This codes for CASSLGKTGGGYTF.